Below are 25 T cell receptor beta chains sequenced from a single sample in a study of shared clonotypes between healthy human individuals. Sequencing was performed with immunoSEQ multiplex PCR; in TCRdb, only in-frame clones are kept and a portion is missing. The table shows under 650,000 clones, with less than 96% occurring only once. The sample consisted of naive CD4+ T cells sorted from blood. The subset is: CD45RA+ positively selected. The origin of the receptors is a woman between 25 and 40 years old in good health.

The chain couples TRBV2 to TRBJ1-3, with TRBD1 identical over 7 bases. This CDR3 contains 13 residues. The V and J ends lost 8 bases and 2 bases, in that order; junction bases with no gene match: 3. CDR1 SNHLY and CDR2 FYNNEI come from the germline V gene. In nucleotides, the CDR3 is TGTGCCAGCCACAGGGGAACTGGAAACACCATATATTTT. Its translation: CASHRGTGNTIYF.

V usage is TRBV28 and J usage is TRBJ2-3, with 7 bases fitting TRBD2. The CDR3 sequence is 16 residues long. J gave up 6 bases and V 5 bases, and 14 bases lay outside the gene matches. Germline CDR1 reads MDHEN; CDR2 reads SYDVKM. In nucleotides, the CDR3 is TGTGCCAGCAGTCTCCAGTTATGGGAGGGCGGGGATACGCAGTATTTT. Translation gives CASSLQLWEGGDTQYF.

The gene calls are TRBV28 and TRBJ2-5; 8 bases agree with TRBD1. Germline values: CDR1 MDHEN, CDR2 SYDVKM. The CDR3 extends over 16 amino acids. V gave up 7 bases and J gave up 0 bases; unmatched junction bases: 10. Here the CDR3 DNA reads TGTGCCAGCACTAACCTCCTGGACAGGGACCAAGAGACCCAGTACTTC. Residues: CASTNLLDRDQETQYF.

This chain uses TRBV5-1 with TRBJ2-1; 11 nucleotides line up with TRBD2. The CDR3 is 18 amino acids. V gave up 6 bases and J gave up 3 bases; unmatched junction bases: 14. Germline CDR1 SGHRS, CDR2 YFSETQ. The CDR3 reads CASTHLTSGTSGYNEQFF. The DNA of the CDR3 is TGCGCCAGCACCCACCTAACCTCCGGGACTAGCGGCTACAATGAGCAGTTCTTC.

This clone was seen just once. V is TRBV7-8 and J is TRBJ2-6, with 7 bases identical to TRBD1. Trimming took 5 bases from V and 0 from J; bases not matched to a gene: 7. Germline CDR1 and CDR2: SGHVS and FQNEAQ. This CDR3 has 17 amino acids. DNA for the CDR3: TGTGCCAGCAGCCCTGGACAGGTAGCCTCTGGGGCCAACGTCCTGACTTTC. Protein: CASSPGQVASGANVLTF.

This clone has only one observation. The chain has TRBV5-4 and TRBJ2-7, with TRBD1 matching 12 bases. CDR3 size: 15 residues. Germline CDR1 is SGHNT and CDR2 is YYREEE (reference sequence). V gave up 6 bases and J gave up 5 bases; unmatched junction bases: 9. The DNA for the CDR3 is TGTGCCAGCACTCCAAGGGACAGGGGGCCCCACGAGCAGTACTTC. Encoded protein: CASTPRDRGPHEQYF.

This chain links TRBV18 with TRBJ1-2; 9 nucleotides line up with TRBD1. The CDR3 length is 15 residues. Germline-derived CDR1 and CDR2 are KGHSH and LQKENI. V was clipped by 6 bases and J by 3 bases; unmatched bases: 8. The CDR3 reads CASSSGTGRDYGYTF. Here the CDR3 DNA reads TGTGCCAGCTCTTCTGGGACAGGGCGGGACTATGGCTACACCTTC. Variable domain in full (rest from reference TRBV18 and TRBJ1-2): NAGVMQNPRHLVRRRGQEARLRCSPMKGHSHVYWYRQLPEEGLKFMVYLQKENIIDESGMPKERFSAEFPKEGPSILRIQQVVRGDSAAYFCASSSGTGRDYGYTFGSGTRLTVV.

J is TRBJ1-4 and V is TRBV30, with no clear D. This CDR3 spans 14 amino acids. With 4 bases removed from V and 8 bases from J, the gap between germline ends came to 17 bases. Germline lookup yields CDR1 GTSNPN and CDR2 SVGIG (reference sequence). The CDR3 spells CAWTARGREEKLFF. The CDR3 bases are TGTGCCTGGACCGCTAGAGGGAGAGAAGAAAAACTGTTTTTT.

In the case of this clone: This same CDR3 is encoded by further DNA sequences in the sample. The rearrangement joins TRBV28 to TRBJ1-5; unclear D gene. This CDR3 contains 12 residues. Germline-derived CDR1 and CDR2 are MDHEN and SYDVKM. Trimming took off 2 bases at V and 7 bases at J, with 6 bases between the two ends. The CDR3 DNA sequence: TGTGCCAGCAGTTTACCCGGCCAGCCCCAGCATTTT. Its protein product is CASSLPGQPQHF. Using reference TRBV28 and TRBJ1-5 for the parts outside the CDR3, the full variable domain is DVKVTQSSRYLVKRTGEKVFLECVQDMDHENMFWYRQDPGLGLRLIYFSYDVKMKEKGDIPEGYSVSREKKERFSLILESASTNQTSMYLCASSLPGQPQHFGDGTRLSIL.

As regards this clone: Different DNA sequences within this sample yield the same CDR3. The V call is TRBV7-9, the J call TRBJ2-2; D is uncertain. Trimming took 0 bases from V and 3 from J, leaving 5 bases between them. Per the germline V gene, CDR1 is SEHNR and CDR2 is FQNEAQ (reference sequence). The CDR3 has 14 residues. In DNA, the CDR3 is TGTGCCAGCAGCTTAGCGGGCTACACCGGGGAGCTGTTTTTT. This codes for CASSLAGYTGELFF.

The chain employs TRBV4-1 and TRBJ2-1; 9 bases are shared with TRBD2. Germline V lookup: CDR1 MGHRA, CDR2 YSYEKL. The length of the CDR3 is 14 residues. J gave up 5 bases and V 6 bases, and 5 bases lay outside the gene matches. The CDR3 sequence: CASRPTSGHNEQFF. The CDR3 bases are TGCGCCAGCAGGCCAACTAGCGGGCACAATGAGCAGTTCTTC.

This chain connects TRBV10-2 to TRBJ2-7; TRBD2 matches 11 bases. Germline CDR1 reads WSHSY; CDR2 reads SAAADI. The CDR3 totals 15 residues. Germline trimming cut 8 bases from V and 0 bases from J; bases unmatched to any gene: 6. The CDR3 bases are TGCGCCAGCGGATCCGGGACTAGCGGCTCCTACGAGCAGTACTTC. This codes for CASGSGTSGSYEQYF.

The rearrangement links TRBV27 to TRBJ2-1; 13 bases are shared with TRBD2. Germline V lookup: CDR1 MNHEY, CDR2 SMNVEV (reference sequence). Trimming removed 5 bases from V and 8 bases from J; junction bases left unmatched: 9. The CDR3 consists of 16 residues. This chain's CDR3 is CASSPRTSGSTDEQFF. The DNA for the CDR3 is TGTGCCAGCAGTCCACGGACTAGCGGGAGTACCGATGAGCAGTTCTTC.

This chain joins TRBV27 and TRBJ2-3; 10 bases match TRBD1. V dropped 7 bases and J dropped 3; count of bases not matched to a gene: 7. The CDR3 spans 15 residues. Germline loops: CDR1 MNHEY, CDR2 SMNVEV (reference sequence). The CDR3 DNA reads TGTGCCAGCAAGACCCCGGGACAGGGGACAGATACGCAGTATTTT. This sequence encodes CASKTPGQGTDTQYF.

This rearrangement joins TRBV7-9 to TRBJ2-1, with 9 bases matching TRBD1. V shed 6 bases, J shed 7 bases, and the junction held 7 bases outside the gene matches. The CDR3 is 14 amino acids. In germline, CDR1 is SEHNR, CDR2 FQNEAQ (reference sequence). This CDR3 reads CASSSGTGRNEQFF. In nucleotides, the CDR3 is TGTGCCAGCAGTTCCGGGACAGGGCGTAATGAGCAGTTCTTC.

The CDR3 region is CASNGSGEKLFF. Here the CDR3 DNA reads TGTGCCAGCAACGGGTCGGGAGAAAAACTGTTTTTT. This rearrangement joins TRBV27 to TRBJ1-4; D gene ambiguous. The germline V gene encodes CDR1 MNHEY and CDR2 SMNVEV (reference sequence). Deletions cut 7 bases from V and 8 bases from J, with 11 bases between. CDR3 length equals 12 residues.

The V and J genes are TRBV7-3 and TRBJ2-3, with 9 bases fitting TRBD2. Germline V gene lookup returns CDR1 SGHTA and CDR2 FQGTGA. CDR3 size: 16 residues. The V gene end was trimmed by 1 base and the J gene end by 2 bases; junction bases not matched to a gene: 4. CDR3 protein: CASSLNSGGTTDTQYF. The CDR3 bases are TGTGCCAGCAGCTTAAACAGCGGGGGGACCACAGATACGCAGTATTTT.

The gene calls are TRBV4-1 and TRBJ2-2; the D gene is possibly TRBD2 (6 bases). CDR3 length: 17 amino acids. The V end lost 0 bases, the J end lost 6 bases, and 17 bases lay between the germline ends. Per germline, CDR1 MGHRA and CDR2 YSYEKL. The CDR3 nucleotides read TGCGCCAGCAGCCAAGATTCCGCTAGCGCCCGGGCCGGGGAGCTGTTTTTT. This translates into CASSQDSASARAGELFF.

The CDR3 DNA sequence: TGCAGCGTTGTGGGCCGACTCTCGGGTGGCTACACCTTC. Protein: CSVVGRLSGGYTF. The chain employs TRBV29-1 and TRBJ1-2; D unclear. Deletions cut 4 bases from V and 7 bases from J, with 16 bases between. CDR1 and CDR2 (germline): SQVTM, ANQGSEA. The CDR3 is made up of 13 amino acids.

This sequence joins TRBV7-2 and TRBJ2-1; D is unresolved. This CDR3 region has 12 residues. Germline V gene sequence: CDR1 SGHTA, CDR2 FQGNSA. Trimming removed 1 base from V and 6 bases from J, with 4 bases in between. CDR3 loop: CASSLVVNEQFF. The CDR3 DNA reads TGTGCCAGCAGCTTAGTAGTCAATGAGCAGTTCTTC.

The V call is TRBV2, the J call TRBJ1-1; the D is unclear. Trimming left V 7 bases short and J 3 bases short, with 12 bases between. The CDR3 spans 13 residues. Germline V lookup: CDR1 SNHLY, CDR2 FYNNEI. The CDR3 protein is CASNMVRDTEAFF. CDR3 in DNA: TGTGCCAGCAACATGGTACGGGACACTGAAGCTTTCTTT.

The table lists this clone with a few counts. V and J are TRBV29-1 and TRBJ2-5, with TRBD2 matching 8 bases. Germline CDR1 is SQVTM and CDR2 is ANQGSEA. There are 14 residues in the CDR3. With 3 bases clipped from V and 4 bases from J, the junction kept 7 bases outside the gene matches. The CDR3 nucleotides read TGCAGCGTTGATAGAGCGGGAGTTGGAGAGACCCAGTACTTC. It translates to CSVDRAGVGETQYF.

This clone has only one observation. CDR3 amino acids: CASRWTSQETQYF. The CDR3, as DNA: TGTGCCAGCAGGTGGACAAGCCAAGAGACCCAGTACTTC. The V and J genes are TRBV6-6 and TRBJ2-5; D is perhaps TRBD1 (5 bases). Germline CDR1 MNHNY, CDR2 SVGAGI (reference sequence). This CDR3 is built from 13 residues. Trimming left V 6 bases short and J 1 base short, with 9 bases between.

DNA of the CDR3: TGTGCCAGTAGTATGATGGCGGGGCTTCCGTCCTACGAGCAGTACTTC. It translates to CASSMMAGLPSYEQYF. The V call is TRBV19, the J call TRBJ2-7, with D possibly matching TRBD2 (6 bases). The germline V gene has CDR1 LNHDA and CDR2 SQIVND (reference sequence). The V end lost 3 bases, the J end lost 1 base, and 16 bases lay between the germline ends. This CDR3 spans 16 amino acids.

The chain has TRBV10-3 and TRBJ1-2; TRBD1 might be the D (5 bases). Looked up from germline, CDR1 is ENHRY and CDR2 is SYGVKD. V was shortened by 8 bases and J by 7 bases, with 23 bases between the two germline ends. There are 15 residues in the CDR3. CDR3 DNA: TGTGCCATCTCCCTATCCCTAGGGGTTCGATTTGGCTACACCTTC. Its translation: CAISLSLGVRFGYTF.